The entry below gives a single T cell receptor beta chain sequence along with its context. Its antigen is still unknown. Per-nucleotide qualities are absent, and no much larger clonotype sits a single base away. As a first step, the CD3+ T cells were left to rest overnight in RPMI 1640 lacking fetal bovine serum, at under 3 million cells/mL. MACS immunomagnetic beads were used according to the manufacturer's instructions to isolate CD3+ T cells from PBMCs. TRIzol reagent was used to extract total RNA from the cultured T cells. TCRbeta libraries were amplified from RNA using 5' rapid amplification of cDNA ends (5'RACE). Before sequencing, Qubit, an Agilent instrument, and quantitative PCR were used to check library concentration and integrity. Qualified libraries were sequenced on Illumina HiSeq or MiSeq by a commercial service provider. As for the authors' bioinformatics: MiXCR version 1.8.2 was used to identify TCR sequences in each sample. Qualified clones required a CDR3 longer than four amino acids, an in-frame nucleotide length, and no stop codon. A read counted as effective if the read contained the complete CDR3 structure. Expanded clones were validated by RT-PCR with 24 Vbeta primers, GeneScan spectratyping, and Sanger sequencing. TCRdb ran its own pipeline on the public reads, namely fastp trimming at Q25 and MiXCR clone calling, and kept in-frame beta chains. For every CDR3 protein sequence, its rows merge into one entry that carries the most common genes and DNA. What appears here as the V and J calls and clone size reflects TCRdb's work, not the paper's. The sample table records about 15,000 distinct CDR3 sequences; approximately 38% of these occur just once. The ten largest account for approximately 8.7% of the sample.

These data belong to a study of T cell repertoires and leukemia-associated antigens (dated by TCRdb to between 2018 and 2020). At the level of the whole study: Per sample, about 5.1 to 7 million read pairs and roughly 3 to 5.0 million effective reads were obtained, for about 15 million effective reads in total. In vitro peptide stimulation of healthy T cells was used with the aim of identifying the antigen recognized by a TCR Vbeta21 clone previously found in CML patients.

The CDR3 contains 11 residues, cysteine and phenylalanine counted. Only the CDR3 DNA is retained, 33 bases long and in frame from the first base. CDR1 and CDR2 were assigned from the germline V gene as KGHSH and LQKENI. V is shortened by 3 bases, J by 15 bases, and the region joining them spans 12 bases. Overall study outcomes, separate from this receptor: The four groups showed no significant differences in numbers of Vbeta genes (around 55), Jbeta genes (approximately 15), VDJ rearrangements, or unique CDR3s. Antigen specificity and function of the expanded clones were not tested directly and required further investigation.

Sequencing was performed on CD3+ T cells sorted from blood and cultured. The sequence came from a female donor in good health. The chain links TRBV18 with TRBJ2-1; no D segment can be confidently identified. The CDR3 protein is CASSPGRGLFF. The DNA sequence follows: TGTGCCAGCTCACCCGGGCGTGGGCTGTTCTTC.